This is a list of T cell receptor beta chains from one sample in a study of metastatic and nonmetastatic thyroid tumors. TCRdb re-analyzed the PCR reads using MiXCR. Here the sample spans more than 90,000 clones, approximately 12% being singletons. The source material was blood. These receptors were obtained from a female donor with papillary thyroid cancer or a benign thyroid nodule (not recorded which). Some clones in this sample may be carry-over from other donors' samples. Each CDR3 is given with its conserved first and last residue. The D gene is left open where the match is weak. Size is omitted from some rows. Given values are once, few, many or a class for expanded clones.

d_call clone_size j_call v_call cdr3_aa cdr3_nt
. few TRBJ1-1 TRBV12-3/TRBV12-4 CASSARPRAGNTEAFF TGTGCCAGCAGTGCCCGACCGAGGGCGGGGAACACTGAAGCTTTCTTT
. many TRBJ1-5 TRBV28 CASQEAHQPQHF TGTGCCAGCCAAGAGGCGCATCAGCCCCAGCATTTT
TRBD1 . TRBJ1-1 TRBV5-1 CASSRDRGDTEAFF TGCGCCAGCAGCAGGGACAGGGGGGACACTGAAGCTTTCTTT
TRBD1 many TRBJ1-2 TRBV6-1 CASSPGGEWGYTF TGTGCCAGCAGTCCAGGGGGTGAGTGGGGCTACACCTTC
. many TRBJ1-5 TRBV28 CASSLTGNNQPQHF TGTGCCAGCAGTTTAACAGGGAACAATCAGCCCCAGCATTTT
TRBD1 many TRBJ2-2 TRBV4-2 CASSHDSGTGGAELFF TGTGCCAGCAGCCATGATTCCGGGACAGGGGGCGCGGAGCTGTTTTTT
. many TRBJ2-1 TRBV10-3 CAITGGLNEQFF TGTGCCATCACCGGAGGTCTGAATGAGCAGTTCTTC
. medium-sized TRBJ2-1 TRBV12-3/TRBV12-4 CASSSRASHYNEQFF TGTGCCAGCAGTTCAAGGGCCTCCCACTACAATGAGCAGTTCTTC
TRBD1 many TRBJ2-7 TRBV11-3 CASSSGTGPYEQYF TGTGCCAGCAGCAGCGGGACAGGGCCCTACGAGCAGTACTTC
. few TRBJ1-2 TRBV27 CASMFTGANYGYTF TGTGCCAGTATGTTTACCGGGGCTAACTATGGCTACACCTTC
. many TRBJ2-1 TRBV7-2 CASSLRVLNEQFF TGTGCCAGCAGCCTCCGGGTCCTAAATGAGCAGTTCTTC
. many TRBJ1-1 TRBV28 CASRSQNTEAFF TGTGCCAGCAGGAGCCAGAACACTGAAGCTTTCTTT
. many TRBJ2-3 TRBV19 CASSLGDTQYF TGTGCCAGTAGTTTGGGGGATACGCAGTATTTT
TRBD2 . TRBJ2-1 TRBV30 CAWRTSGTNEQFF TGTGCCTGGAGGACTAGCGGTACCAATGAGCAGTTCTTC
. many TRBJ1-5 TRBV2 CASAMDSNQPQHF TGTGCCAGCGCTATGGATAGCAATCAGCCCCAGCATTTT
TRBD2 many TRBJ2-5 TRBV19 CASSKDSGSGETQYF TGTGCCAGTAGTAAAGATAGCGGGAGCGGGGAGACCCAGTACTTC
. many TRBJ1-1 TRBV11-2 CASSSGQKNTEAFF TGTGCCAGCAGCTCTGGTCAGAAGAACACTGAAGCTTTCTTT
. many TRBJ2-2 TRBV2 CASSEARDIFYTGELFF TGTGCCAGCAGTGAAGCAAGGGACATTTTCTACACCGGGGAGCTGTTTTTT
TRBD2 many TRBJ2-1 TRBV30 CAWRGGTSGRAGFF TGTGCCTGGAGGGGAGGGACTAGCGGGAGGGCAGGGTTCTTC
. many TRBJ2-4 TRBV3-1 CASSQVGEPKNIQYF TGTGCCAGCAGCCAAGTGGGGGAACCCAAAAACATTCAGTACTTC
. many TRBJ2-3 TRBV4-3 CASSQGSRLGDTQYF TGCGCCAGCAGCCAAGGATCGCGGCTGGGGGATACGCAGTATTTT
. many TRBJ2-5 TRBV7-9 CASSLAGVRETQYF TGTGCCAGCAGCTTAGCGGGAGTAAGAGAGACCCAGTACTTC
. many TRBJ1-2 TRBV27 CASSLSWGLGSKGYTF TGTGCCAGCAGTTTATCGTGGGGGCTCGGGTCAAAGGGCTACACCTTC
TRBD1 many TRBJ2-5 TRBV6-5 CASSYSTGLYQETQYF TGTGCCAGCAGTTACTCGACAGGGCTGTACCAAGAGACCCAGTACTTC
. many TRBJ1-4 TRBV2 CASSVGLKLFF TGTGCCAGCAGTGTTGGGCTGAAACTGTTTTTT
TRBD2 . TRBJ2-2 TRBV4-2 CASSPEGGRTGELFF TGTGCCAGCAGCCCGGAGGGCGGGAGGACCGGGGAGCTGTTTTTT
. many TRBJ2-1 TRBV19 CASSIGNPGTPHNEQFF TGTGCCAGTAGTATAGGGAACCCCGGGACCCCTCACAATGAGCAGTTCTTC